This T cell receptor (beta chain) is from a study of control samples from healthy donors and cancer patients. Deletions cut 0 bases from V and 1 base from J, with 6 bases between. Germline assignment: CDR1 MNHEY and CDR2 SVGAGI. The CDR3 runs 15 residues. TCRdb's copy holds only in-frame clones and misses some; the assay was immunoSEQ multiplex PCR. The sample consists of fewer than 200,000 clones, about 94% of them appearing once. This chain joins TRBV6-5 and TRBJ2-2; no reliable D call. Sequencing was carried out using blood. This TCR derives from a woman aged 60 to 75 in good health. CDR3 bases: TGTGCCAGCAGTTACTCAGCAGGGAACACCGGGGAGCTGTTTTTT. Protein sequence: CASSYSAGNTGELFF.